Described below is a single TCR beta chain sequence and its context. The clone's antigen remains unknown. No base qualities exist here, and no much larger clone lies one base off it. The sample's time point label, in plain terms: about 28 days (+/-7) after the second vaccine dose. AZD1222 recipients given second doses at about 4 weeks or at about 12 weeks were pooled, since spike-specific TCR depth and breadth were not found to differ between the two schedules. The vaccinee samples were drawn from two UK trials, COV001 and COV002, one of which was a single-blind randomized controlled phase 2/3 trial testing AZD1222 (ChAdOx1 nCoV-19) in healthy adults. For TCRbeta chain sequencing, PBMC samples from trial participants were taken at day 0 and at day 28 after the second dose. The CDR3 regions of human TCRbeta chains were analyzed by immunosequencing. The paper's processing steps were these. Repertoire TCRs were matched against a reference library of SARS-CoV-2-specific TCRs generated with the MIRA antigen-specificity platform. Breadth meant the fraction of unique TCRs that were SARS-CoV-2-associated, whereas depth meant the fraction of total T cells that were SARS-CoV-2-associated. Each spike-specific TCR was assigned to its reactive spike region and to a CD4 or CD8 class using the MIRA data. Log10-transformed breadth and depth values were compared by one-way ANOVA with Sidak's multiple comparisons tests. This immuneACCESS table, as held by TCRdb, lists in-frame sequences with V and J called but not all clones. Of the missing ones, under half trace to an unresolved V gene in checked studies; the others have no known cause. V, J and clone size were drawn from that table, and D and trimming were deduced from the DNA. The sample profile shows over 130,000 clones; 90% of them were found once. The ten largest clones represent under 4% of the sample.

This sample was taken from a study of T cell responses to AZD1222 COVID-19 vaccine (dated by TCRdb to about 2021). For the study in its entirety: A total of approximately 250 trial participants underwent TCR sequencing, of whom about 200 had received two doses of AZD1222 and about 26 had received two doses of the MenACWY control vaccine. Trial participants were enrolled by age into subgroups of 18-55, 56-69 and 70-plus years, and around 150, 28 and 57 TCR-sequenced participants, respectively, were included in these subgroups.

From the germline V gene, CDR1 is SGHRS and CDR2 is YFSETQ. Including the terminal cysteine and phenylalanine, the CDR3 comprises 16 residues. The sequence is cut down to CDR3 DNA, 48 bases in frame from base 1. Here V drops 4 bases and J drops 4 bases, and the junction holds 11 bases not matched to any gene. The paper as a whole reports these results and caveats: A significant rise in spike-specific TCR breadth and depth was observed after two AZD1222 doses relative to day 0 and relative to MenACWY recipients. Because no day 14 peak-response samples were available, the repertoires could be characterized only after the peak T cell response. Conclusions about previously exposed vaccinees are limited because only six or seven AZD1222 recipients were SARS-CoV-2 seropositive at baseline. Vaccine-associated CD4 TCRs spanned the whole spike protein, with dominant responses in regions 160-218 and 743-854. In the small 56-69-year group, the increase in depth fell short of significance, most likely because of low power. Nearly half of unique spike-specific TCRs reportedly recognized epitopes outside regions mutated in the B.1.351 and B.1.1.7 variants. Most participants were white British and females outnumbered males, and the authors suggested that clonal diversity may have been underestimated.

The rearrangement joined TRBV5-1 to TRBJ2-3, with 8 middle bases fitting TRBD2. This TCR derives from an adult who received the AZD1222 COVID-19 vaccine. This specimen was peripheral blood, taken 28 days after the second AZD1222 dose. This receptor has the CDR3 CASSRPAGGGADTQYF. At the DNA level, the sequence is TGCGCCAGCAGCCGCCCGGCCGGGGGGGGAGCAGATACGCAGTATTTT.